This TCR beta chain comes out of a study of blood T cells in healthy people across ages (dated by TCRdb to about 2015). About the investigation overall: In model experiments, template switching captured about one uniquely barcoded TCR beta cDNA molecule for every two T cells. To track age-related changes in TCR beta repertoire diversity, the study relied on deep sequencing normalized with unique cDNA molecular identifiers. Donors were grouped into four age groups: young (average approximately 16 years), middle-aged (39), aged (around 60) and long-lived (around 82). To avoid experimental bias, donors of different ages were spread randomly across the sequencing lanes. Using the same blood draw, the study looked at two additional independent replicas of 1 million unique cDNA reads for two donors, one aged 18 to 30 and the other aged 80 or older. Beyond this particular receptor, the publication reports: Because the CMV infection status of the donors was unknown, age-related changes in expanded clonotypes may potentially have been confounded. As age increased, observed TCR beta diversity per million T cells dropped in a roughly linear way, and a significant reduction was already evident by age about 40. Conclusive comparison of naive and antigen-experienced compartments was prevented by the profiling of bulk unsorted PBMCs. A strong correlation was found between observed TCR beta diversity and the percentage of naive T cells measured by flow cytometry. Estimates of total diversity based on one million sequenced T cells were regarded as lower bounds and as underestimates. The long-lived group showed more naive CD4+ T cells, fewer expanded clones and increased TCR diversity than the aged group, suggesting age selection.

Systemically healthy Caucasian individuals from Russia, some 36 in total and aged roughly 6 to 100 years, were included as donors. Roughly 9.5 milliliters of peripheral blood were drawn from each donor into EDTA-treated Vacutainer tubes. Ficoll-Paque density-gradient centrifugation was used to isolate PBMCs, with at least 6.5 million per sample. Trizol reagent was used to extract total RNA from PBMCs, with at least 5 micrograms per sample. For every donor, an aliquot of PBMCs went through flow cytometry to measure the percentages of naive CD45RAhigh/CD27high T cells. The library came from 5' RACE. The instrument given in TCRdb is Illumina HiSeq 2500. A second PCR of 7 to 11 cycles was performed with a sample-barcoded 5' primer and a J-beta primer mix. A unique molecular identifier was introduced onto each TCR beta cDNA molecule by a template-switch 5' adaptor carrying 12 random nucleotides. At least 2.5 million CDR3-containing paired-end reads were obtained from each sample. All of the RNA was converted into first-strand cDNA using the Mint cDNA synthesis kit, with a TRBC-specific oligonucleotide serving as the primer. Following uracil-DNA glycosylase treatment, all cDNA underwent a first 18-cycle PCR with the universal primers M1SS and BC2_uni_R. The published analysis was carried out like this. For normalization, 1 million high-quality reads, each with a distinct molecular identifier, were randomly selected from each sample. Instead of being binned into consensus sequences, reads that shared molecular identifiers were thrown out. MiTCR, with a Q25 quality threshold and the strictest error-elimination algorithm, was used for CDR3 identification, clonotype clustering and error correction. Lower-bound total TCR beta diversity was estimated with a nonparametric unseen species model using Euler transformation. The raw public reads went through TCRdb reprocessing: fastp at Q25, MiXCR clone calling, in-frame beta chains kept. Every entry covers one CDR3 protein and lists the most common genes and DNA from its rows. TCRdb's processing, not the study's, gives the V and J calls here. For this sample the table gives some 370,000 distinct CDR3 sequences, of which roughly half were detected only once. Of the sample, 50% to 65% is held by the ten largest clones.

This clonotype was seen a few times. Its recognized antigen is unknown. Base qualities are not recorded, but no much larger clone differs from it by a single base. V and J lose 3 bases and 10 bases, and a span of 16 bases separates them. The CDR3, from cysteine to phenylalanine, totals 13 residues. The sequence is cut down to CDR3 DNA, 39 bases in frame from base 1. CDR1 and CDR2 (MNHNS, SASEGT) derive from the germline V gene. This clonotype was sampled from a man in his 60s in good health. This receptor chain uses TRBV6-1 and TRBJ2-7; a tentative D call is TRBD2 (5 bases match). Specimen: blood. The CDR3 region reads CASSEMGTSTQYF. The nucleotide sequence reads TGTGCCAGCAGTGAGATGGGTACTAGTACTCAGTACTTC.